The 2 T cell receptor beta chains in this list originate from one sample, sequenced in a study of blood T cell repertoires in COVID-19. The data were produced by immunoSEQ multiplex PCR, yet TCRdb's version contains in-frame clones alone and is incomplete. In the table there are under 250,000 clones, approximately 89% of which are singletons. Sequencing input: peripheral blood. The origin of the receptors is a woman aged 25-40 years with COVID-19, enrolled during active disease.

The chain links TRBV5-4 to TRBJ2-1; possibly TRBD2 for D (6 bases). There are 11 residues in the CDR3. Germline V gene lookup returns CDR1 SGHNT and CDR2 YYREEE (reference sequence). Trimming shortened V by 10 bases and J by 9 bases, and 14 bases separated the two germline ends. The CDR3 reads CAVPLASEQFF. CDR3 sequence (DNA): TGTGCCGTGCCACTAGCATCTGAGCAGTTCTTC.

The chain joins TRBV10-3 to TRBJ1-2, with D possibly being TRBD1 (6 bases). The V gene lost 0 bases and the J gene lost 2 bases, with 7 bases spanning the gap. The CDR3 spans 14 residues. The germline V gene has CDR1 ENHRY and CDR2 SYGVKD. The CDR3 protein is CAISESTGNYGYTF. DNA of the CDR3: TGTGCCATCAGTGAGTCTACAGGGAACTATGGCTACACCTTC.